Below, one T cell receptor (beta chain) is given with its context. One junction end does not reproduce the germline sequence, and a read error may be involved. The data stem from a study of low-dose radiotherapy and immunotherapy resistance in tumors. Overall study: Patients received 300 mg of oral aspirin each day across four cycles, commencing on cycle 1 day 1.

TRAV- and TRBV-specific primers primed first-strand cDNA, covering alpha and beta chains. TCR amplification used 15 to 20 PCR cycles, a constant-region primer and a V-primer adapter. TCRdb processed the reads anew with MiXCR; each CDR3 protein has one entry. Among about 82,000 distinct CDR3 sequences listed, approximately 20% were seen once. Time point in this sample: before trial treatment. Patients eligible had advanced solid tumors without tumor-infiltrating lymphocytes. The CDR3 contains 16 residues. Germline values: CDR1 SGHTA, CDR2 FQGTGA. This TCR was recovered from a male donor with prostate cancer. Sequenced here: PBMCs, sampled before treatment. V usage is TRBV7-3 and J usage is TRBJ2-2, with a weak D call TRBD2 (7 bases). In DNA form, the CDR3 reads TGTGCCAGCAGCCCCAGTCGCGGGGGCGTCACCGGGGAGCTGATTTTT. This gives the protein CASSPSRGGVTGELIF.